This TCR beta chain was obtained from a study of CD4 and CD8 cells across lung adenocarcinoma regions. V trimming: 4 bases; J trimming: 3 bases; junction bases outside the gene matches: 10. This CDR3 has 16 residues. CDR1 is SGHNT and CDR2 is YENEEA in the germline V gene. Each CDR3 protein gets one entry after TCRdb re-called the PCR reads with MiXCR. The repertoire holds around 11,000 distinct CDR3 sequences, with around half as singletons. Samples came from patients with localized non-small cell lung adenocarcinoma. Sequencing used CD4+ T cells from the center of a lung tumor. The genes are TRBV11-3 and TRBJ2-3; 7 positions agree with TRBD2. The TCR was taken from a male donor with lung adenocarcinoma. The CD4 and CD8 labels of this study may be unreliable. Written as DNA, the CDR3 is TGTGCCAGCAGCTCCAGTGTTGGGGGGGGTACAGATACGCAGTATTTT. Amino acid sequence: CASSSSVGGGTDTQYF.